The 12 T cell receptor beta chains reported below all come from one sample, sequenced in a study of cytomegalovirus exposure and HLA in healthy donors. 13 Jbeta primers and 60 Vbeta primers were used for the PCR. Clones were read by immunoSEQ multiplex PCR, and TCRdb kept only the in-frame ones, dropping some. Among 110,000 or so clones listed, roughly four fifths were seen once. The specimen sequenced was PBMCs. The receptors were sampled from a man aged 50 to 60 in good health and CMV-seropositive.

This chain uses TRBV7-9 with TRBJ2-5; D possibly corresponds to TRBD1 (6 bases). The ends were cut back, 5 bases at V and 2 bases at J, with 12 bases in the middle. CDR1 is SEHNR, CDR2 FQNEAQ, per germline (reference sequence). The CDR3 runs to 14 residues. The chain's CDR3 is CASSPGQSQETQYF. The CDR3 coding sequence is TGTGCCAGCAGCCCAGGACAGTCTCAAGAGACCCAGTACTTC.

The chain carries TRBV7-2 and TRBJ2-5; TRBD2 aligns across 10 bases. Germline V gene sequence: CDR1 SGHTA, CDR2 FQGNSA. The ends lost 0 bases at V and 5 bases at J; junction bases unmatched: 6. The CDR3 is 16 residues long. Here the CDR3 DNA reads TGTGCCAGCAGCTTAGCCCTAGCGGGAGTCGGGGAGACCCAGTACTTC. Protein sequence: CASSLALAGVGETQYF.

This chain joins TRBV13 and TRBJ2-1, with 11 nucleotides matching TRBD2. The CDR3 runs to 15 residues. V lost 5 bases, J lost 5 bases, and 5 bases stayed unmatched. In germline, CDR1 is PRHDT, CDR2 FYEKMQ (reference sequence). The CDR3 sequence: CASSMTSGINNEQFF. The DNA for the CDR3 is TGTGCCAGCAGCATGACTAGCGGGATTAACAATGAGCAGTTCTTC. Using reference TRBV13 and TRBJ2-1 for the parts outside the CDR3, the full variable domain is AAGVIQSPRHLIKEKRETATLKCYPIPRHDTVYWYQQGPGQDPQFLISFYEKMQSDKGSIPDRFSAQQFSDYHSELNMSSLELGDSALYFCASSMTSGINNEQFFGPGTRLTVL.

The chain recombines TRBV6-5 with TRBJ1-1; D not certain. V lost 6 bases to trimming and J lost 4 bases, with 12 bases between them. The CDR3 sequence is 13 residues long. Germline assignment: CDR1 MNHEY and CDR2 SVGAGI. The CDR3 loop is CASSLSVGTEAFF. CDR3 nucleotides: TGTGCCAGCAGCCTCAGCGTTGGCACTGAAGCTTTCTTT.

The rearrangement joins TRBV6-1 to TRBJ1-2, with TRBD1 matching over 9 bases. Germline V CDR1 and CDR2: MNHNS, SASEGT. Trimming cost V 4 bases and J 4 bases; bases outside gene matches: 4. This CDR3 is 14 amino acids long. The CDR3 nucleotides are TGTGCCAGCAGTGCGGACAGGGGTACCTATGGCTACACCTTC. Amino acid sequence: CASSADRGTYGYTF.

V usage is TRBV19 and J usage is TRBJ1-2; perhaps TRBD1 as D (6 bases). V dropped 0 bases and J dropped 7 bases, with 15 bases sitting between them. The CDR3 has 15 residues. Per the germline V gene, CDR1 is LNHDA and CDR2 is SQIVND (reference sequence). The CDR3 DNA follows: TGTGCCAGTAGTATAGATCCAGCAGGGGTGCGTGGCTACACCTTC. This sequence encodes CASSIDPAGVRGYTF.

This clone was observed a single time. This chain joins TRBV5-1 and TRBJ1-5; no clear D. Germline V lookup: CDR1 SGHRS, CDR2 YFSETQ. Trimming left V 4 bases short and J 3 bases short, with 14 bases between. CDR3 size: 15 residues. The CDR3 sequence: CASSRFPNNNQPQHF. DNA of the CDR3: TGCGCCAGCAGCCGTTTCCCTAATAACAATCAGCCCCAGCATTTT.

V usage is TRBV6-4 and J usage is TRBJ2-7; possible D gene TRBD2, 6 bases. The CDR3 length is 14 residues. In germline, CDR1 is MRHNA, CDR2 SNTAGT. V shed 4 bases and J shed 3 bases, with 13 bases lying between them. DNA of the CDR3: TGTGCCAGCAGTGCCCCTTCCGGGAGCTACGAGCAGTACTTC. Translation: CASSAPSGSYEQYF.

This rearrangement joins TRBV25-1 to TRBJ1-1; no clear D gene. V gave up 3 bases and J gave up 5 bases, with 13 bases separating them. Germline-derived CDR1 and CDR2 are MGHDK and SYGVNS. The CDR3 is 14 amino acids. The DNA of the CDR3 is TGTGCCAGCAGTGACCTTCGGGCGGGGACTGAAGCTTTCTTT. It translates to CASSDLRAGTEAFF.

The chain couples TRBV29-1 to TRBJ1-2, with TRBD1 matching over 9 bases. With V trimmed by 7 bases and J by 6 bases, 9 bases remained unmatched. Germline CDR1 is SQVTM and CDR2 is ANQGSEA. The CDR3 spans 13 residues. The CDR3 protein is CSAWDRVENGYTF. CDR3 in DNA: TGCAGCGCCTGGGACAGGGTGGAAAATGGCTACACCTTC. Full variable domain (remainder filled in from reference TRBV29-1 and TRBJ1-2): SAVISQKPSRDICQRGTSLTIQCQVDSQVTMMFWYRQQPGQSLTLIATANQGSEATYESGFVIDKFPISRPNLTFSTLTVSNMSPEDSSIYLCSAWDRVENGYTFGSGTRLTVV.

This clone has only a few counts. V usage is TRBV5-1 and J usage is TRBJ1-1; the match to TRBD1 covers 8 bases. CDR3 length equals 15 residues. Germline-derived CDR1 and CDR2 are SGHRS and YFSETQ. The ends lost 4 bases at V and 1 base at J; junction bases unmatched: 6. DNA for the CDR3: TGCGCCAGCAGCAAAAAGACAGGGGCGAACACTGAAGCTTTCTTT. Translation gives CASSKKTGANTEAFF.

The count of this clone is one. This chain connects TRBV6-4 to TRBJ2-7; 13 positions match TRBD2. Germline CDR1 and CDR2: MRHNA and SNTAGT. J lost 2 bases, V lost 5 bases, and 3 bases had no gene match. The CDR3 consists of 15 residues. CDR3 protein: CASSQGTSGTYEQYF. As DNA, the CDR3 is TGTGCCAGCAGTCAAGGGACTAGCGGGACCTACGAGCAGTACTTC.